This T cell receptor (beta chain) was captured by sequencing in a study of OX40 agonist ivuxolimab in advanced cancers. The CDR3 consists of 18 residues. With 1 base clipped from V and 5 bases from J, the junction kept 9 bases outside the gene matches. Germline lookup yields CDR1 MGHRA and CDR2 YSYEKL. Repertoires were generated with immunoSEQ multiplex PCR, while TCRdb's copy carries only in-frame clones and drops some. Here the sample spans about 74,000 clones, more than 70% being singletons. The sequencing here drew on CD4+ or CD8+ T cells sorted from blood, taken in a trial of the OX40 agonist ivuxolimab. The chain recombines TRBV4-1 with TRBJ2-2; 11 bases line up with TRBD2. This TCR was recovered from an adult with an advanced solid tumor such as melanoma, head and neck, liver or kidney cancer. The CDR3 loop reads CASSQGPPSGGYTGELFF. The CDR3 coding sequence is TGCGCCAGCAGCCAAGGGCCCCCTAGCGGGGGGTATACCGGGGAGCTGTTTTTT.